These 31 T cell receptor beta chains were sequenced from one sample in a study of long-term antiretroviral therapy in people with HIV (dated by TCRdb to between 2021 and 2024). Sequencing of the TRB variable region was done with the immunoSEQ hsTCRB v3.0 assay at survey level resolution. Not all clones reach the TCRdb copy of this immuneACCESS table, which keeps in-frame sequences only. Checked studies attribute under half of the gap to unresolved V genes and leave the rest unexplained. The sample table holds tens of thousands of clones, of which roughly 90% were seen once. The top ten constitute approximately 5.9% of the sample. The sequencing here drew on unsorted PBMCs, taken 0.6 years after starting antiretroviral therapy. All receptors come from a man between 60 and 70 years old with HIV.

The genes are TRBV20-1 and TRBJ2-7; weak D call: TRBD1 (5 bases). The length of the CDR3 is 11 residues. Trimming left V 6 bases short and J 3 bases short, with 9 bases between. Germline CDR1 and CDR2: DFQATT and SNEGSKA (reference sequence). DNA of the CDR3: TGCAGTGCGTATAGGGGCTACGAGCAGTACTTC. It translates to CSAYRGYEQYF.

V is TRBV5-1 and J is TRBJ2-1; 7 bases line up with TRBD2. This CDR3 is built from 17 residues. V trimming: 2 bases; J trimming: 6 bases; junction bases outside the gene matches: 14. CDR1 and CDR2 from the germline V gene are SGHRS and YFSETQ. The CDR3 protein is CASSLPKSSGAANEQFF. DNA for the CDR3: TGCGCCAGCAGCTTACCCAAGTCGAGCGGGGCCGCCAATGAGCAGTTCTTC.

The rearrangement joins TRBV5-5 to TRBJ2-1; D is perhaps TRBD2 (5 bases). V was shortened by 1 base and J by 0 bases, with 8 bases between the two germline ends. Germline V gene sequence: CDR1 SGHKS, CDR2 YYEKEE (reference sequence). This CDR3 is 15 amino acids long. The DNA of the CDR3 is TGTGCCAGCAGCTTGTTAGGGAGCTCCTACAATGAGCAGTTCTTC. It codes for CASSLLGSSYNEQFF.

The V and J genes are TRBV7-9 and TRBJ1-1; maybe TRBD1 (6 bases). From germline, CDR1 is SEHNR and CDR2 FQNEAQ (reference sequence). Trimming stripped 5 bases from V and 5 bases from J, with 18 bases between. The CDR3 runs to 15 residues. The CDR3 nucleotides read TGTGCCAGCAGCCCGAAGGCCAGGGGAGTAACTGAAGCTTTCTTT. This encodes CASSPKARGVTEAFF.

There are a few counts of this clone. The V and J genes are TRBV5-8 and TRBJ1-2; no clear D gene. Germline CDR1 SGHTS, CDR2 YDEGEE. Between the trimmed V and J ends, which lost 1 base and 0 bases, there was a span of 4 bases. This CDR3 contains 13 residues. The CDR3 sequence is CASSLKANYGYTF. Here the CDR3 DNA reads TGTGCCAGCAGCTTGAAGGCTAACTATGGCTACACCTTC.

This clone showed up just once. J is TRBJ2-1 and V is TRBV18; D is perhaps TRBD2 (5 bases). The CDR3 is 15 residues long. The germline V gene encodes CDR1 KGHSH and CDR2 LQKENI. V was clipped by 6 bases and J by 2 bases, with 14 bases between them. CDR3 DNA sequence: TGTGCCAGCTCCTCGGACTTCTTACCCTACAATGAGCAGTTCTTC. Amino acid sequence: CASSSDFLPYNEQFF.

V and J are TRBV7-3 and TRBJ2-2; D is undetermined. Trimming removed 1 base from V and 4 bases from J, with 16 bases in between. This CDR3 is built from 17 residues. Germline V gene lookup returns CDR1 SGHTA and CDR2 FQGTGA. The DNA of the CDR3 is TGTGCCAGCAGCTTAAGAGGATGGCCAGCCTCCACCGGGGAGCTGTTTTTT. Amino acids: CASSLRGWPASTGELFF.

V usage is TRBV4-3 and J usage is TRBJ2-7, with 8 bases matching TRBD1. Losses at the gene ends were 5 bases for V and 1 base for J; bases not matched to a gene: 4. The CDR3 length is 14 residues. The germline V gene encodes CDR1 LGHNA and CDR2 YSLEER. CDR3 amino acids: CASSSRTGSYEQYF. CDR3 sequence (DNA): TGCGCCAGCAGCTCTCGGACAGGGTCCTACGAGCAGTACTTC.

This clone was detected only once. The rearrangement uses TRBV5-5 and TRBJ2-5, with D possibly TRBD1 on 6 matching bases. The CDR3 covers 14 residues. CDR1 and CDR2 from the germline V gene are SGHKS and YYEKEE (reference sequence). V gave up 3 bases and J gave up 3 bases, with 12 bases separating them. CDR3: CASSYGQWEETQYF. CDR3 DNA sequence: TGTGCCAGCAGCTATGGACAGTGGGAAGAGACCCAGTACTTC.

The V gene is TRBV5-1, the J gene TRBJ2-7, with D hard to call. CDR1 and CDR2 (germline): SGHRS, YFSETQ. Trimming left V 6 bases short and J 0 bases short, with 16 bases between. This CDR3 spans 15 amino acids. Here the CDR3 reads CASKLDDNLSYEQYF. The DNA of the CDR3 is TGCGCCAGCAAGCTTGACGACAACCTCTCCTACGAGCAGTACTTC. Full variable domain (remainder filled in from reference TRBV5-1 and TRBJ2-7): KAGVTQTPRYLIKTRGQQVTLSCSPISGHRSVSWYQQTPGQGLQFLFEYFSETQRNKGNFPGRFSGRQFSNSRSEMNVSTLELGDSALYLCASKLDDNLSYEQYFGPGTRLTVT.

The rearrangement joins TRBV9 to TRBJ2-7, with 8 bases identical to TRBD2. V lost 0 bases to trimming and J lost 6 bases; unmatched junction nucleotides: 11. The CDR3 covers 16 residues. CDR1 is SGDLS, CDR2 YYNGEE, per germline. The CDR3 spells CASSVGLAGSNGEQYF. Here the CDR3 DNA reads TGTGCCAGCAGCGTAGGCCTAGCGGGTTCTAACGGCGAGCAGTACTTC.

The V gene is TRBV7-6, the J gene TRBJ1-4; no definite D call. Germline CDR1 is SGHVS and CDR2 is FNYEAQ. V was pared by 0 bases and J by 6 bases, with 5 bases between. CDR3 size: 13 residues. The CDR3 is CASSLALDEKLFF. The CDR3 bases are TGTGCCAGCAGCTTAGCGCTAGATGAAAAACTGTTTTTT.

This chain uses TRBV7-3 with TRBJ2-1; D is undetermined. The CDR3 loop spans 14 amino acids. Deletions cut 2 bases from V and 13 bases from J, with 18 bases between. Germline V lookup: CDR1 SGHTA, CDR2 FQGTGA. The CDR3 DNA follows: TGTGCCAGCAGCTTAGACCCCCGTACAAGGCCTCAGTTCTTC. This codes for CASSLDPRTRPQFF.

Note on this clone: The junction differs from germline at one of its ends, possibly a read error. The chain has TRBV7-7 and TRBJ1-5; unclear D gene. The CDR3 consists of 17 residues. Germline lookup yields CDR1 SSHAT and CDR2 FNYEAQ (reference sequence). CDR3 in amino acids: CASSPIRTIYSNQPQHF. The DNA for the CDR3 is TGTGCTAGCAGCCCCATCCGCACTATATATAGCAATCAGCCCCAGCATTTT.

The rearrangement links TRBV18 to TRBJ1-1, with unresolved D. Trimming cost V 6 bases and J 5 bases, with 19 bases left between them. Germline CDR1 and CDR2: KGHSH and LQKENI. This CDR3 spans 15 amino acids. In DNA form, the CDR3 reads TGTGCCAGCTCCCCGGACCGAAGAGGTAGTACTGAAGCTTTCTTT. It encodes CASSPDRRGSTEAFF.

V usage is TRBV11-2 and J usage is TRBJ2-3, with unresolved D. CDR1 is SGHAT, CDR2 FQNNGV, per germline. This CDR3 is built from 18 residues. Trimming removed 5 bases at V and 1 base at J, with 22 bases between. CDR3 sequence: CASSGPSARFFGTDTQYF. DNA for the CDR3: TGTGCCAGCAGCGGACCCTCTGCTAGGTTTTTCGGCACAGATACGCAGTATTTT.

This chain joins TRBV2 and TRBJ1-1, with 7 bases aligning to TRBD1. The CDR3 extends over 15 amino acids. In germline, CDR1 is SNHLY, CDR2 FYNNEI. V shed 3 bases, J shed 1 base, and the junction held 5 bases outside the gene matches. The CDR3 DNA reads TGTGCCAGCAGTGACTTCAGGACAGGGAACACTGAAGCTTTCTTT. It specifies CASSDFRTGNTEAFF.

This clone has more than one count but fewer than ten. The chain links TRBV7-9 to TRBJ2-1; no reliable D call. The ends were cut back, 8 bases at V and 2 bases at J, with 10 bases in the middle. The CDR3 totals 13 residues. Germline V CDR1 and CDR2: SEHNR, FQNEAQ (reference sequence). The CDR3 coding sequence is TGTGCCAGCGAGCGATCTACCTACAATGAGCAGTTCTTC. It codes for CASERSTYNEQFF.

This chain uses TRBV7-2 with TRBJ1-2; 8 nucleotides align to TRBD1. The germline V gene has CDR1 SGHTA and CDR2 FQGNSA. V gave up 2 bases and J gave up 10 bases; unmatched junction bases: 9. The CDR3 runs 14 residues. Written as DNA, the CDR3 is TGTGCCAGCAGCTTAATGGGACAGGTCCTTTCCTACACCTTC. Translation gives CASSLMGQVLSYTF.

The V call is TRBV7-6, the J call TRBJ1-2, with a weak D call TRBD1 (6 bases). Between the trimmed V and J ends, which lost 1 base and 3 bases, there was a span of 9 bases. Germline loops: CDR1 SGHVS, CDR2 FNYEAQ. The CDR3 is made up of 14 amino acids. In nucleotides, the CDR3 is TGTGCCAGCAGCTTAGGTCAGGGGCACTATGGCTACACCTTC. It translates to CASSLGQGHYGYTF.

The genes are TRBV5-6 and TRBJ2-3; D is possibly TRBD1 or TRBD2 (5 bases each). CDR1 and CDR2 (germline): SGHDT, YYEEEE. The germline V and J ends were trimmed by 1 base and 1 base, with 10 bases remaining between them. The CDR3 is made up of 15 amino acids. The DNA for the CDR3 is TGTGCCAGCAGCTTGTGGGACCGGGGCACAGATACGCAGTATTTT. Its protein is CASSLWDRGTDTQYF.

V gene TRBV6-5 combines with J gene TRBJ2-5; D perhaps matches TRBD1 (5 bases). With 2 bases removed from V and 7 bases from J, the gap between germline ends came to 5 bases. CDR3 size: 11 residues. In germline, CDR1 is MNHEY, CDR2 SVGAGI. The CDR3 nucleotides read TGTGCCAGCAGTTACACAGGGACCCAGTACTTC. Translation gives CASSYTGTQYF.

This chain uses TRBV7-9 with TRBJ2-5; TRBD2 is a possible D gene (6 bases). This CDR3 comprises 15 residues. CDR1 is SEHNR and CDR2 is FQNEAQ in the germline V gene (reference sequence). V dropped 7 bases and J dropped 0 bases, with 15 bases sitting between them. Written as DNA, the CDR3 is TGTGCCAGCAATAACTGGGGGAGGTACCAAGAGACCCAGTACTTC. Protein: CASNNWGRYQETQYF.

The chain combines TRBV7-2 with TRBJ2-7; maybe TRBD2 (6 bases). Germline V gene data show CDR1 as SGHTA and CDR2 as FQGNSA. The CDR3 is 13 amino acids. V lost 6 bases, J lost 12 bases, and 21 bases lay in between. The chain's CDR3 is CASSRGGTPFLYF. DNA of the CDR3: TGTGCCAGCAGTCGTGGGGGGACTCCCTTTCTGTACTTC. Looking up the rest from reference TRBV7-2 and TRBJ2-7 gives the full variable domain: GAGVSQSPSNKVTEKGKDVELRCDPISGHTALYWYRQSLGQGLEFLIYFQGNSAPDKSGLPSDRFSAERTGGSVSTLTIQRTQQEDSAVYLCASSRGGTPFLYFGPGTRLTVT.

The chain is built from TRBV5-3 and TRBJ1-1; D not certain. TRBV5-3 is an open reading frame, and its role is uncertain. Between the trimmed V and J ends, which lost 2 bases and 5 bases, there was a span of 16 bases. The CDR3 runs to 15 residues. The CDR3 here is CARSFRDPGRTEAFF. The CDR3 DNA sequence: TGTGCCAGAAGCTTCCGGGATCCGGGGAGGACTGAAGCTTTCTTT.

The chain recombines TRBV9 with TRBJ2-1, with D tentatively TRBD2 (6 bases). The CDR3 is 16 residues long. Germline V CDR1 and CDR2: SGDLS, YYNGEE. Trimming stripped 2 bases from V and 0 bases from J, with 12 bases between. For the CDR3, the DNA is TGTGCCAGCAGCGTTACGGGGGAGAGCTCCTACAATGAGCAGTTCTTC. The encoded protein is CASSVTGESSYNEQFF.

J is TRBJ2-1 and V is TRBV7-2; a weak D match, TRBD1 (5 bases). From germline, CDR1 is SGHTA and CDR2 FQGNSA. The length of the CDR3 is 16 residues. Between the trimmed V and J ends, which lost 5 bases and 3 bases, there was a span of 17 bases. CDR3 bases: TGTGCCAGCAGCCCGGACCGACAGAAACTCTACAATGAGCAGTTCTTC. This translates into CASSPDRQKLYNEQFF.

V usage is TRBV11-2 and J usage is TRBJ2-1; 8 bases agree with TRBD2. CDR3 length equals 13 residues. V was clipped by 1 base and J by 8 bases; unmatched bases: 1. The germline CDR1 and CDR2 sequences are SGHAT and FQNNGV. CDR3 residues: CASSLAGGYEQFF. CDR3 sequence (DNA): TGTGCCAGCAGCTTAGCGGGGGGGTATGAGCAGTTCTTC.

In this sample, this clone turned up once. The CDR3 coding sequence is TGTGCCAGCAGCTCACCTAGCGGGCCGAACACCGGGGAGCTGTTTTTT. Amino acids: CASSSPSGPNTGELFF. The rearrangement uses TRBV7-9 and TRBJ2-2; 8 bases match TRBD2. The V gene's germline CDR1 is SEHNR and CDR2 FQNEAQ (reference sequence). Trimming removed 4 bases from V and 0 bases from J; junction bases left unmatched: 4. This CDR3 contains 16 residues.

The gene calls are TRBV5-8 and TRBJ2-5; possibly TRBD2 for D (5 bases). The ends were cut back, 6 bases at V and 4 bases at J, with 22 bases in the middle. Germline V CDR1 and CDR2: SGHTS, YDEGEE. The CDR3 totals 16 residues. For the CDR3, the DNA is TGTGCCAGCACCCCACTTCGAAGCGGCCCGACAGAGACCCAGTACTTC. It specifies CASTPLRSGPTETQYF. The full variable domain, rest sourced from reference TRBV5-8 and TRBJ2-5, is EAGVTQSPTHLIKTRGQQATLRCSPISGHTSVYWYQQALGLGLQFLLWYDEGEERNRGNFPPRFSGRQFPNYSSELNVNALELEDSALYLCASTPLRSGPTETQYFGPGTRLLVL.

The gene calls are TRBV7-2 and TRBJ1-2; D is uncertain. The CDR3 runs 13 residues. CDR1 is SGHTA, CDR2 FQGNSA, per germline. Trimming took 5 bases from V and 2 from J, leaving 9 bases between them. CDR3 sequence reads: CASSRTNNYGYTF. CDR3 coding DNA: TGTGCCAGCAGCCGAACAAACAACTATGGCTACACCTTC.